These T cell receptor beta chains were read from a single sample in a study of shared clonotypes between healthy human individuals. Profiling relied on immunoSEQ multiplex PCR, and the TCRdb table lists in-frame clones only, not all of them. The sample includes about 1,800,000 clones, over 85% of them seen just once. The sequenced material came from naive CD8+ T cells sorted from blood. These receptors were collected from a man aged 18-30 years in good health. The conserved cysteine and the conserved F or W are not part of the CDR3 here.

j_gene | v_gene | CDR3aa
TRBJ1-1 | TRBV29-1 | SIIQGTEAF
TRBJ1-1 | TRBV7-9 | ASSGEGDLNTEAF
TRBJ2-1 | TRBV30 | AWNFDRGDEQF
TRBJ2-5 | TRBV7-6 | ASSLDREETQY
TRBJ1-2 | TRBV4-3 | ASSQAAKGDVYGYT
TRBJ2-7 | TRBV27 | ASSFSQGAEVYEQY
TRBJ2-1 | TRBV9 | ASSVGGTSPSNEQF
TRBJ2-5 | TRBV28 | ASSYSLETQY
TRBJ2-5 | TRBV25-1 | ASSTGTREETQY
TRBJ1-4 | TRBV2 | ASGSGEKLF
TRBJ1-1 | TRBV7-9 | ASSLVGQGGTEAF
TRBJ1-1 | TRBV28 | ASSPLSGGVRMGNTEAF
TRBJ2-7 | TRBV15 | ATSRGGTGDYEQY
TRBJ2-5 | TRBV28 | ASSSLTGLDRETQY
TRBJ2-1 | TRBV11-1 | ASSSKAGGPALNEQF
TRBJ2-7 | TRBV6-6 | ASSYSDGPYEQY
TRBJ2-7 | TRBV5-3 | ARSVGAGIHEQY
TRBJ2-1 | TRBV7-9 | ASSSTGGGYNEQF
TRBJ2-6 | TRBV6-6 | ASDLGANVLT
TRBJ1-4 | TRBV7-9 | ASSITNEKLF
TRBJ2-3 | TRBV7-2 | ASSLVTGVPDTQY
TRBJ1-5 | TRBV6-5 | ASSLAGGGQPQH
TRBJ2-5 | TRBV5-1 | ASSFRLAAYQETQY
TRBJ1-1 | TRBV4-2 | ASSHLSGQGSATEAF
TRBJ1-1 | TRBV4-3 | ASSQDLDRSILATGTEAF
TRBJ2-7 | TRBV4-1 | ASSQGPGQPYEQY
TRBJ2-3 | TRBV4-1 | ASSFAGNTDTQY
TRBJ1-5 | TRBV7-8 | ASSWGDSNQPQH
TRBJ2-1 | TRBV4-3 | ASSQDVAGLSYNEQF
TRBJ2-7 | TRBV7-2 | ASSLLTGTEIIYEQY
TRBJ2-1 | TRBV6-5 | ASSFGGGNEQF
TRBJ2-1 | TRBV6-5 | ASRDYGGRAHEQF
TRBJ1-2 | TRBV11-2 | ASSLGLGANYGYT
TRBJ2-3 | TRBV10-1 | ASSDGGASTDTQY
TRBJ1-1 | TRBV6-5 | ASSYAGNTEAF
TRBJ2-7 | TRBV4-1 | ASSQDRGWSYEQY
TRBJ2-7 | TRBV11-2 | ASSLVSEQY
TRBJ1-6 | TRBV5-6 | ASINGRGVNSPLH
TRBJ2-7 | TRBV4-1 | ASSQTTEYEQY
TRBJ2-5 | TRBV28 | ASSLPPTGLAVQETQY
TRBJ1-6 | TRBV19 | ASSFGLSPLH
TRBJ2-3 | TRBV10-1 | ASKRRNTDTQY
TRBJ2-7 | TRBV27 | ASSYLRGTGPYEQY
TRBJ2-7 | TRBV27 | ASSLSGGGEQY
TRBJ2-7 | TRBV4-3 | ASSQEPSVGVGYEQY
TRBJ2-3 | TRBV27 | ASSRAGSTDTQY
TRBJ2-3 | TRBV10-2 | ASTNSGGLTDTQY
TRBJ1-1 | TRBV12-5 | ASGFIGRNTEAF
TRBJ2-7 | TRBV5-1 | ASSPETGVSYEQY
TRBJ2-2 | TRBV19 | ASSIRGLNTGELF
TRBJ1-1 | TRBV20-1 | SARDGTEAF
TRBJ1-4 | TRBV4-1 | ASSQDRVGRDEKLF
TRBJ2-7 | TRBV7-9 | ASSFSQGTSYEQY
TRBJ1-2 | TRBV18 | ASSPPTDRYGYT
TRBJ2-7 | TRBV4-1 | ASSQVSGRPSSYEQY
TRBJ1-1 | TRBV6-4 | ASSVRIGTEAF
TRBJ2-2 | TRBV30 | AWSVTVHSNTGELF